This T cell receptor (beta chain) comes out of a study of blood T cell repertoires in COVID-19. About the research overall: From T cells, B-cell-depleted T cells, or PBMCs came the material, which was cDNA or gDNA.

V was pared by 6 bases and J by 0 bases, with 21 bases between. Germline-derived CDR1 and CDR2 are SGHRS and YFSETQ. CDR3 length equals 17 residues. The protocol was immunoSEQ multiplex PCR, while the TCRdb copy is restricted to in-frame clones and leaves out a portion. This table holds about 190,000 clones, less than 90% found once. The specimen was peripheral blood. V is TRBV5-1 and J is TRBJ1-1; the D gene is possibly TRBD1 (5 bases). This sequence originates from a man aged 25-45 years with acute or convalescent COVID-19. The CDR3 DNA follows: TGCGCCAGCACTTTTTCGGGGGGACTAGGGTTGAACACTGAAGCTTTCTTT. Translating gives CASTFSGGLGLNTEAFF.